The 30 T cell receptor beta chains listed next were all sequenced from one sample in a study of response to subunit inactivated influenza vaccine. MiXCR was run by TCRdb on the RT-PCR reads, yielding one entry per CDR3 protein. The profile covers fewer than 600,000 distinct CDR3 sequences, with approximately 7.8% appearing a single time and about 12% taken by the ten largest. The sample here was PBMCs from blood, taken less than 30 months after vaccination. These receptor sequences come from a man between 45 and 75 years old who received an inactivated influenza vaccine.

The chain is built from TRBV12-3 or TRBV12-4 and TRBJ2-3; a weak D match, TRBD1 (6 bases). V gave up 2 bases and J gave up 5 bases, with 11 bases separating them. The CDR3 runs 14 residues. In DNA form, the CDR3 reads TGTGCCAGCAGTTTATTGGGGGCCGGAGATACGCAGTATTTT. Protein: CASSLLGAGDTQYF.

The table lists this clonotype with a few counts. The V gene is TRBV6-2 or TRBV6-3, the J gene TRBJ2-2; D may be TRBD1 (6 bases). Germline CDR1 MNHEY, CDR2 SVGEGT. The CDR3 covers 11 residues. V was trimmed by 7 bases and J by 9 bases, leaving 9 bases between them. The CDR3 DNA reads TGTGCCAGCATGGGGGCCTGGGAGCTGTTTTTT. Residues: CASMGAWELFF.

The chain carries TRBV4-3 and TRBJ2-7; D might be TRBD1 or TRBD2, each matching 5 bases. The CDR3 runs 13 residues. Deletions cut 3 bases from V and 3 bases from J, with 9 bases between. CDR1 is LGHNA and CDR2 is YSLEER in the germline V gene. Here the CDR3 reads CASSQGTLYEQYF. The CDR3 coding sequence is TGCGCCAGCAGCCAGGGGACCCTCTACGAGCAGTACTTC.

This clonotype has ten or more counts. The chain joins TRBV20-1 to TRBJ2-7, with TRBD1 matching over 8 bases. Looked up from germline, CDR1 is DFQATT and CDR2 is SNEGSKA (reference sequence). This CDR3 is built from 14 residues. Unmatched junction bases numbered 9, after V lost 4 bases and J lost 4 bases. The CDR3 region is CSATKNRGVYEQYF. DNA of the CDR3: TGCAGTGCTACCAAGAACAGGGGGGTTTACGAGCAGTACTTC.

This clonotype occurred a few times. The genes are TRBV3-1 and TRBJ1-1; weak D call: TRBD1 (5 bases). The CDR3 contains 13 residues. Germline V gene data show CDR1 as LGHDT and CDR2 as YNNKEL (reference sequence). Deletions cut 4 bases from V and 5 bases from J, with 11 bases between. The CDR3 nucleotides are TGTGCCAGCAGCCTAGAGGGGAGGACTGAAGCTTTCTTT. The encoded protein is CASSLEGRTEAFF. Variable domain in full (rest from reference TRBV3-1 and TRBJ1-1): DTAVSQTPKYLVTQMGNDKSIKCEQNLGHDTMYWYKQDSKKFLKIMFSYNNKELIINETVPNRFSPKSPDKAHLNLHINSLELGDSAVYFCASSLEGRTEAFFGQGTRLTVV.

The rearrangement links TRBV6-1 to TRBJ1-3; D is uncertain. The CDR3 is made up of 14 amino acids. V lost 5 bases, J lost 4 bases, and 12 bases lay in between. In germline, CDR1 is MNHNS, CDR2 SASEGT. Here the CDR3 DNA reads TGTGCCAGCAGTAGACCGGGCGCAGGAAACACCATATATTTT. Protein product: CASSRPGAGNTIYF.

This clonotype has just a few counts. The gene calls are TRBV20-1 and TRBJ2-3; TRBD2 aligns across 13 bases. Germline values: CDR1 DFQATT, CDR2 SNEGSKA (reference sequence). V lost 6 bases to trimming and J lost 5 bases; unmatched junction nucleotides: 8. The CDR3 length is 15 residues. The CDR3 loop is CSAFTSGGALDTQYF. The CDR3 nucleotides read TGCAGTGCCTTCACTAGCGGGGGGGCATTAGATACGCAGTATTTT.

In its sample, this clonotype was seen a few times. With a much larger clone just one base away, this may be a read error. The V call is TRBV5-5, the J call TRBJ2-5; 7 nucleotides line up with TRBD2. This CDR3 contains 16 residues. Germline V lookup: CDR1 SGHKS, CDR2 YYEKEE (reference sequence). V dropped 4 bases and J dropped 5; count of bases not matched to a gene: 14. DNA for the CDR3: TGTGCCAGCAGCCCCGGGCAGCGGGGACTTCTCGAGACCCAGTACTTC. Translated: CASSPGQRGLLETQYF.

V usage is TRBV7-9 and J usage is TRBJ2-2; D possibly corresponds to TRBD2 (6 bases). Per germline, CDR1 SEHNR and CDR2 FQNEAQ (reference sequence). The length of the CDR3 is 14 residues. V lost 8 bases, J lost 3 bases, and 13 bases lay in between. CDR3 region: CASFRLGDTGELFF. The CDR3 DNA reads TGTGCCAGCTTCAGACTAGGCGACACCGGGGAGCTGTTTTTT.

This clonotype was detected a few times. V usage is TRBV10-3 and J usage is TRBJ2-7; the D gene could be TRBD1 or TRBD2 (5 bases each). Germline V gene data show CDR1 as ENHRY and CDR2 as SYGVKD. The CDR3 loop spans 12 amino acids. V was shortened by 6 bases and J by 6 bases, with 12 bases between the two germline ends. DNA for the CDR3: TGTGCCATCAGGGGGACCGCCCTCGAGCAGTACTTC. Encoded protein: CAIRGTALEQYF.

This clonotype was seen only a few times. The genes are TRBV4-2 and TRBJ2-7; D possibly uses TRBD1 or TRBD2 (5 bases each). V was clipped by 1 base and J by 0 bases, with 13 bases between them. CDR3 size: 16 residues. The V gene's germline CDR1 is LGHNA and CDR2 YNFKEQ. CDR3 DNA sequence: TGTGCCAGCAGCCAAGGGGCCGCAGGGAGCTCCTACGAGCAGTACTTC. This codes for CASSQGAAGSSYEQYF.

This clonotype has more than one count but fewer than ten. This chain joins TRBV4-2 and TRBJ1-4; D perhaps matches TRBD1 (6 bases). Trimming removed 4 bases at V and 6 bases at J, with 15 bases between. The length of the CDR3 is 15 residues. Germline CDR1 LGHNA, CDR2 YNFKEQ. Here the CDR3 DNA reads TGTGCCAGCAGCCTTTACCGGGGGGCCGATGAAAAACTGTTTTTT. It encodes CASSLYRGADEKLFF.

Ten or more counts support this clonotype. The V and J genes are TRBV4-3 and TRBJ2-1, with 10 bases fitting TRBD1. Looked up from germline, CDR1 is LGHNA and CDR2 is YSLEER. This CDR3 region has 14 residues. V trimming: 5 bases; J trimming: 8 bases; junction bases outside the gene matches: 6. In nucleotides, the CDR3 is TGCGCCAGCAGCGGGCGGGACAGGGGAGATGAGCAGTTCTTC. Amino acids: CASSGRDRGDEQFF.

This clonotype was observed many times. The V and J genes are TRBV11-2 and TRBJ2-1; D is possibly TRBD1 or TRBD2 (5 bases each). This CDR3 is 18 amino acids long. Trimming left V 6 bases short and J 4 bases short, with 25 bases between. Germline lookup yields CDR1 SGHAT and CDR2 FQNNGV. The CDR3 bases are TGTGCCAGCAGAATCGCTTGGGGCGGGCGGCGCCGTTACAATGAGCAGTTCTTC. This translates into CASRIAWGGRRRYNEQFF.

This clonotype occurred many times. The chain couples TRBV6-2 or TRBV6-3 to TRBJ2-1; D gene uncertain. CDR1 is MNHEY, CDR2 SVGEGT, per germline. The CDR3 contains 12 residues. V lost 2 bases, J lost 8 bases, and 7 bases lay in between. CDR3 loop: CASSYLLDEQFF. The CDR3 bases are TGTGCCAGCAGTTACCTCCTGGATGAGCAGTTCTTC.

This clonotype has just a few counts. The rearrangement uses TRBV4-1 and TRBJ1-4; D remains ambiguous. V lost 0 bases and J 6 bases, leaving 8 bases between the germline ends. The germline V gene encodes CDR1 MGHRA and CDR2 YSYEKL. This CDR3 has 14 residues. CDR3 in DNA: TGCGCCAGCAGCCAAGATGCGACGCATGAAAAACTGTTTTTT. It yields the protein CASSQDATHEKLFF.

This clonotype was counted many times. The J gene is TRBJ1-1, the V gene TRBV5-6; D gene uncertain. The length of the CDR3 is 14 residues. The germline V gene has CDR1 SGHDT and CDR2 YYEEEE. V was clipped by 0 bases and J by 2 bases, with 8 bases between them. The CDR3 nucleotides read TGTGCCAGCAGCTTGGCTTCGGTTAACACTGAAGCTTTCTTT. Residues: CASSLASVNTEAFF.

This clonotype was seen repeatedly, ten times or more. The V gene is TRBV20-1, the J gene TRBJ2-1; tentatively, D is TRBD2 (6 bases). Trimming pared 3 bases from V and 7 bases from J, leaving 13 bases between. The CDR3 totals 13 residues. Germline loops: CDR1 DFQATT, CDR2 SNEGSKA (reference sequence). The CDR3, as DNA: TGCAGTGCTAGTGGTTCGGGGGTGAATGAGCAGTTCTTC. This sequence encodes CSASGSGVNEQFF.

This chain connects TRBV3-1 to TRBJ2-3, with TRBD2 matching over 7 bases. The J segment lost 8 bases and the V segment lost 3 bases, leaving 8 bases of the junction unmatched. The germline gives CDR1 LGHDT, CDR2 YNNKEL (reference sequence). The CDR3 totals 14 residues. CDR3 sequence (DNA): TGTGCCAGCAGCCATCGACTAGCCGTGGCTACGCAGTATTTT. Translation: CASSHRLAVATQYF.

This clonotype occurred a few times. The rearrangement joins TRBV4-3 to TRBJ2-3; weak D call: TRBD1 (5 bases). This CDR3 is built from 16 residues. V gave up 1 base and J gave up 0 bases, with 11 bases separating them. Germline V gene lookup returns CDR1 LGHNA and CDR2 YSLEER. The chain's CDR3 is CASSQVGRASTDTQYF. CDR3 bases: TGCGCCAGCAGCCAAGTTGGCAGGGCCAGCACAGATACGCAGTATTTT.

J is TRBJ2-2 and V is TRBV4-2; 13 positions match TRBD2. V shed 3 bases and J 3 bases; nucleotides not matched to a gene: 4. The CDR3 contains 17 residues. Germline lookup yields CDR1 LGHNA and CDR2 YNFKEQ. CDR3 region: CASSQQGLAGYTGELFF. CDR3 coding DNA: TGTGCCAGCAGCCAGCAGGGACTAGCGGGATACACCGGGGAGCTGTTTTTT.

The CDR3 nucleotides are TGTGCCAGCAACCCTAGCGGGAGGTCCGGCAATGAGCAGTTCTTC. Residues: CASNPSGRSGNEQFF. This chain connects TRBV2 to TRBJ2-1; 11 nucleotides agree with TRBD2. Per the germline V gene, CDR1 is SNHLY and CDR2 is FYNNEI. The J segment lost 6 bases and the V segment lost 7 bases, leaving 8 bases of the junction unmatched. CDR3 length: 15 amino acids.

This clonotype came up a few times. The chain recombines TRBV20-1 with TRBJ2-5; D is possibly TRBD1 (6 bases). CDR1 and CDR2 (germline): DFQATT, SNEGSKA (reference sequence). Trimming took off 2 bases at V and 4 bases at J, with 14 bases between the two ends. This CDR3 comprises 14 residues. CDR3 protein: CSARYTRGGETQYF. The CDR3 DNA sequence: TGCAGTGCTAGATACACTAGAGGGGGAGAGACCCAGTACTTC.

At least ten counts were recorded for this clonotype. The V call is TRBV5-1, the J call TRBJ2-2; possible D gene TRBD2, 6 bases. CDR3 size: 15 residues. Trimming pared 2 bases from V and 5 bases from J, leaving 13 bases between. Germline CDR1 and CDR2: SGHRS and YFSETQ. This chain's CDR3 is CASSLGGSGTGELFF. DNA of the CDR3: TGCGCCAGCAGCTTAGGAGGGAGCGGTACCGGGGAGCTGTTTTTT.

This clonotype came up many times. The gene calls are TRBV7-8 and TRBJ2-4; D is ambiguous. Germline loops: CDR1 SGHVS, CDR2 FQNEAQ. V gave up 5 bases and J gave up 0 bases, with 20 bases separating them. The CDR3 contains 18 residues. As DNA, the CDR3 is TGTGCCAGCAGCCCTCCAAGGACCGCCGTTATAGCCAAAAACATTCAGTACTTC. Amino acids: CASSPPRTAVIAKNIQYF.

This clonotype was counted ten times or more. The chain recombines TRBV12-3 or TRBV12-4 with TRBJ2-1; 9 bases line up with TRBD2. The CDR3 has 15 residues. V shed 5 bases, J shed 5 bases, and the junction held 7 bases outside the gene matches. CDR3 in DNA: TGTGCCAGCAGTCCACGGACTAGCGTCCACAATGAGCAGTTCTTC. It encodes CASSPRTSVHNEQFF.

This clonotype was detected only a few times. This sequence joins TRBV15 and TRBJ1-1; D might be TRBD1 (5 bases). There are 13 residues in the CDR3. Trimming removed 5 bases from V and 0 bases from J, with 7 bases in between. The V gene's germline CDR1 is LNHNV and CDR2 YYDKDF (reference sequence). CDR3 sequence: CATSRQLNTEAFF. CDR3 DNA sequence: TGTGCCACCAGCCGACAGTTGAACACTGAAGCTTTCTTT.

In this sample, this clonotype turned up many times. This chain joins TRBV10-3 and TRBJ2-7; 9 positions agree with TRBD1. V was clipped by 2 bases and J by 5 bases; unmatched bases: 4. This CDR3 has 14 amino acids. CDR1 ENHRY and CDR2 SYGVKD come from the germline V gene. Here the CDR3 reads CAISEGTGRNEQYF. DNA of the CDR3: TGTGCCATCAGTGAGGGGACAGGGAGGAACGAGCAGTACTTC.

A note on this clonotype: Being one base from a much bigger clone, this may be a read error. The CDR3 DNA is TGTGCCAGCAGCGCCGAGACAGGGGTTTACAATGAGCAGTTCTTC. It is translated as CASSAETGVYNEQFF. V gene TRBV9 combines with J gene TRBJ2-1; 8 bases agree with TRBD1. CDR3 length equals 15 residues. CDR1 is SGDLS, CDR2 YYNGEE, per germline. After removal of 3 bases from V and 4 bases from J, the junction contained 6 bases not matched to a gene.

This clonotype was counted many times. The V gene is TRBV25-1, the J gene TRBJ2-3, with D perhaps TRBD2 (5 bases). Germline CDR1 reads MGHDK; CDR2 reads SYGVNS. The CDR3 totals 15 residues. V was cut by 4 bases and J by 3 bases, with 14 bases left in between. The CDR3 bases are TGTGCCAGCAGTGGTCTAGCAACAATAACAGATACGCAGTATTTT. Translating gives CASSGLATITDTQYF.